This entry lists 7 T cell receptor beta chains sequenced from one sample in a study of cytotoxic CD8 clonotypes in ibrutinib-treated CLL. TCRdb's table, derived via immunoSEQ multiplex PCR, lists solely in-frame clones and lacks some. This repertoire shows some 300,000 clones, about 77% found once; its top ten account for under 8.5%. This specimen consisted of PBMCs, obtained before ibrutinib treatment. The receptor source for this set is a human donor with chronic lymphocytic leukemia.

The chain links TRBV2 to TRBJ2-1; D is ambiguous. This CDR3 is built from 13 residues. The germline V gene has CDR1 SNHLY and CDR2 FYNNEI. V was shortened by 5 bases and J by 2 bases, with 7 bases between the two germline ends. CDR3 DNA: TGTGCCAGCAGTCCTGGGGCCTACAATGAGCAGTTCTTC. This encodes CASSPGAYNEQFF.

This clone showed up just a few times. This chain joins TRBV25-1 and TRBJ1-2, with D perhaps TRBD1 (6 bases). V was shortened by 4 bases and J by 6 bases, with 12 bases between the two germline ends. The CDR3 sequence is 13 residues long. Per germline, CDR1 MGHDK and CDR2 SYGVNS. In DNA, the CDR3 is TGTGCCAGCAGTGCCCCAGGGGTCGATGGCTACACCTTC. It encodes CASSAPGVDGYTF.

The V call is TRBV7-3, the J call TRBJ2-2, with 8 bases matching TRBD1. V gave up 2 bases and J gave up 6 bases; unmatched junction bases: 8. There are 16 residues in the CDR3. Germline V gives CDR1 SGHTA, CDR2 FQGTGA. For the CDR3, the DNA is TGTGCCAGCAGCTTATTGACAGGGGTGGTTTCCGGGGAGCTGTTTTTT. Its translation is CASSLLTGVVSGELFF.

The chain has TRBV27 and TRBJ2-7, with D hard to call. Trimming took 1 base from V and 4 from J, leaving 8 bases between them. Germline V gene lookup returns CDR1 MNHEY and CDR2 SMNVEV (reference sequence). The CDR3 covers 13 residues. The CDR3 DNA follows: TGTGCCAGCAGTTTATTTCTCCGGTACGAGCAGTACTTC. Encoded protein: CASSLFLRYEQYF.

The chain links TRBV7-2 to TRBJ2-3; 12 nucleotides line up with TRBD1. CDR1 and CDR2 (germline): SGHTA, FQGNSA. The V and J ends lost 4 bases and 2 bases, in that order; junction bases with no gene match: 10. The length of the CDR3 is 18 residues. CDR3: CASSSIPGTGGFTDTQYF. The CDR3 bases are TGTGCCAGCAGCTCGATCCCGGGGACAGGGGGCTTCACAGATACGCAGTATTTT.

The V call is TRBV7-6, the J call TRBJ1-1, with D maybe TRBD1 (6 bases). V lost 1 base and J 3 bases, leaving 15 bases between the germline ends. Germline CDR1 is SGHVS and CDR2 is FNYEAQ. This CDR3 has 16 amino acids. The DNA of the CDR3 is TGTGCCAGCAGCTTAGTGGGGGGGCGCATCGACACTGAAGCTTTCTTT. Protein sequence: CASSLVGGRIDTEAFF. Combining the CDR3 with reference TRBV7-6 and TRBJ1-1 gives the whole variable domain GAGVSQSPRYKVTKRGQDVALRCDPISGHVSLYWYRQALGQGPEFLTYFNYEAQQDKSGLPNDRFSAERPEGSISTLTIQRTEQRDSAMYRCASSLVGGRIDTEAFFGQGTRLTVV.

The rearrangement links TRBV4-3 to TRBJ2-3; 8 bases agree with TRBD2. CDR1 and CDR2 from the germline V gene are LGHNA and YSLEER. This CDR3 is 17 amino acids long. V gave up 3 bases and J gave up 1 base; unmatched junction bases: 9. Here the CDR3 reads CASSHLRGAGGTDTQYF. The CDR3, as DNA: TGCGCCAGCAGCCACCTTAGGGGAGCGGGAGGCACAGATACGCAGTATTTT.